The clone carrying this T cell receptor (beta chain) was picked up many times. Its antigen is not known. Bulk TCR libraries used previously described methods and listed TCR primers. TCRdb reanalysed the PCR reads using MiXCR and keeps one entry per CDR3 protein. The data show about 640,000 distinct CDR3 sequences, with nearly 20% seen just once and approximately 0.9% held by the top ten. V was trimmed by 5 bases and J by 0 bases, leaving 13 bases between them. Looked up from germline, CDR1 is SGHTA and CDR2 is FQGNSA. The CDR3 is 15 residues long. This specimen belongs to a study of molecular identifiers for immune sequencing clone quantification. Findings of the study overall: Spiked-in Jurkat TCR RNA corresponding to one cell was reported as detectable against 750,000 to 1,000,000 naive cells. In naive cells, under 1% of molecules belonged to clones above 20 RNA copies, against over 98% in effector cells.

The receptor was isolated from a human donor in good health. Some libraries in this study had Jurkat cell RNA spiked in. The sample taken for sequencing was naive CD8+ T cells from blood, with Jurkat cell RNA spiked in. Subset noted: FACS-sorted CD8+CD4-CCR7+CD45RA+ naive T cells. The rearrangement uses TRBV7-2 and TRBJ1-1, with D unresolved. CDR3 in amino acids: CASSLLFSLNTEAFF. As DNA, the CDR3 is TGTGCCAGCAGCCTCTTATTCAGTCTGAACACTGAAGCTTTCTTT.